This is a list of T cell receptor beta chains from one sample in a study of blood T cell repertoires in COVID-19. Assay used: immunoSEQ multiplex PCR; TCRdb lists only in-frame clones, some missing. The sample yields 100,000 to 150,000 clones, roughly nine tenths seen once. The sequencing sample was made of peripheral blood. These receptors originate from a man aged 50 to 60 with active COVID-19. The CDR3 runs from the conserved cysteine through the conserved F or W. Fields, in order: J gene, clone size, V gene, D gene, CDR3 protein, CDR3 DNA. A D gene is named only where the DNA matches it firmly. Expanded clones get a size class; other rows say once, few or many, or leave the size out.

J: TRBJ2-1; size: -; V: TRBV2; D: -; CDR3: CASSRTVSSYNEQFF; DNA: TGTGCCAGCAGCCGGACAGTGAGCTCCTACAATGAGCAGTTCTTC
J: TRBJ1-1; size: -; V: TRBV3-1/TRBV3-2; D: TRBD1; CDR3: CASSTRDRGFSKTEAFF; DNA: TGTGCCAGCAGCACCCGGGACAGGGGGTTCTCAAAGACTGAAGCTTTCTTT
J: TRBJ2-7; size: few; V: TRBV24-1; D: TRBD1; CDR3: CATSDRDRPSRSSPYEQYF; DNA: TGTGCCACCAGTGACCGGGACAGGCCGTCTCGGTCTTCTCCCTACGAGCAGTACTTC
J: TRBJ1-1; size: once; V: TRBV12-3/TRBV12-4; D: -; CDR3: CASSLYRVAEAFF; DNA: TGTGCCAGCAGTCTGTACAGGGTGGCTGAAGCTTTCTTT
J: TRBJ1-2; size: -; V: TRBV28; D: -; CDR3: CASTRSGLPYGYTF; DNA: TGTGCCAGCACCCGGTCGGGACTACCGTATGGCTACACCTTC
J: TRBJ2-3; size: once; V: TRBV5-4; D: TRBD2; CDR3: CASRMGLAGGVLTDTQYF; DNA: TGTGCCAGCAGGATGGGACTAGCGGGAGGGGTACTCACAGATACGCAGTATTTT
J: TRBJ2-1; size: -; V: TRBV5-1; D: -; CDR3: CASSLVVLGGARNEQFF; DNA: TGCGCCAGCAGCCTGGTGGTGCTGGGGGGGGCCCGCAATGAGCAGTTCTTC
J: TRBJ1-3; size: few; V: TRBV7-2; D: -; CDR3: CASRGESGNTIYF; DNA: TGTGCCAGCCGAGGAGAGTCAGGAAACACCATATATTTT
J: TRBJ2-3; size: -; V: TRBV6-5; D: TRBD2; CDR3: CASSYGAGGTDTQYF; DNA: TGTGCCAGCAGTTACGGAGCGGGAGGCACAGATACGCAGTATTTT
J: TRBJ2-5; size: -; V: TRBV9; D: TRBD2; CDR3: CASSVATSGSWETQYF; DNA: TGTGCCAGCAGCGTAGCCACTAGCGGGAGTTGGGAGACCCAGTACTTC
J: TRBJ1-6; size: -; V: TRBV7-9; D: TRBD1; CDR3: CASSQGQAYNSPLHF; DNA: TGTGCCAGCAGCCAAGGACAGGCCTATAATTCACCCCTCCACTTT
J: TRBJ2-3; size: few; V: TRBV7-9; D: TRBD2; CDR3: CASTGGGSTDTQYF; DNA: TGTGCCAGCACCGGGGGGGGCAGCACAGATACGCAGTATTTT
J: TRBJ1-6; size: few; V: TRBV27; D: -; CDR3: CASSLGGLGSPLHF; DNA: TGTGCCAGCAGTTTGGGGGGGCTCGGTTCACCCCTCCACTTT
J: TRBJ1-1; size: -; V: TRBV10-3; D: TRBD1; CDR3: CAISEYQGQGAIRVRNTEAFF; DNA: TGTGCCATCAGTGAATACCAAGGACAGGGGGCAATACGGGTCAGAAACACTGAAGCTTTCTTT
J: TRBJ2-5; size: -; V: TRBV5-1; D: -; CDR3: CASSLVGSGETQYF; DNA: TGCGCCAGCAGCTTGGTGGGGTCAGGGGAGACCCAGTACTTC
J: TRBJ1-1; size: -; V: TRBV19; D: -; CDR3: CASENRHMNTEAFF; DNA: TGTGCCAGTGAAAACAGGCATATGAACACTGAAGCTTTCTTT
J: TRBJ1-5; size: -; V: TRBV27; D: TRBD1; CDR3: CASSRDSLSNQPQHF; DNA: TGTGCCAGCAGCCGGGACAGCCTCAGCAATCAGCCCCAGCATTTT
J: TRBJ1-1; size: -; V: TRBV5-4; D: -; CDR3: CASSHPGTEAFF; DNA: TGTGCCAGCAGCCATCCCGGGACTGAAGCTTTCTTT
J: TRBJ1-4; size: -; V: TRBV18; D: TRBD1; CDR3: CASSPRTGSGEKLFF; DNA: TGTGCCAGCTCACCACGGACAGGGAGTGGAGAAAAACTGTTTTTT
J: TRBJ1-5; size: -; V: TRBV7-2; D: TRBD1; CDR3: CASTDRGNQPQHF; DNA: TGTGCCAGCACCGACAGGGGCAATCAGCCCCAGCATTTT
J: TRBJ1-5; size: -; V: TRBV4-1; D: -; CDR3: CASSQGQISNQPQHF; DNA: TGCGCCAGCAGCCAAGGGCAGATTAGCAATCAGCCCCAGCATTTT
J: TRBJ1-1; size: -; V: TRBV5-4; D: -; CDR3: CASSLAGGGNTEAFF; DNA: TGTGCCAGCAGCTTGGCTGGGGGGGGGAACACTGAAGCTTTCTTT
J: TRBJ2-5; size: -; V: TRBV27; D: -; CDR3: CASTQRRGPQETQYF; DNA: TGTGCCAGCACGCAAAGAAGGGGTCCCCAAGAGACCCAGTACTTC
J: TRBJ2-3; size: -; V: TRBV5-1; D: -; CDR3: CASSLASQASTDTQYF; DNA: TGCGCCAGCAGCTTGGCTAGCCAAGCTAGCACAGATACGCAGTATTTT
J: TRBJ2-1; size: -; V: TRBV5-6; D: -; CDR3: CASSFPTRSPWEQFF; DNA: TGTGCCAGCAGCTTCCCGACTAGGTCTCCCTGGGAGCAGTTCTTC
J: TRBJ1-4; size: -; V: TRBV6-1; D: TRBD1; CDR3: CASSEVQGQGEKLFF; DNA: TGTGCCAGCAGTGAAGTTCAAGGACAGGGTGAAAAACTGTTTTTT
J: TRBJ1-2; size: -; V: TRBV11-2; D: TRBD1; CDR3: CASSNQGADYGYTF; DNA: TGTGCCAGCAGCAACCAGGGGGCGGACTATGGCTACACCTTC
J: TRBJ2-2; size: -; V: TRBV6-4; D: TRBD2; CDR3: CASSQGTSGGPRITGELFF; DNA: TGTGCCAGCAGCCAAGGGACTAGCGGGGGGCCGAGGATAACCGGGGAGCTGTTTTTT
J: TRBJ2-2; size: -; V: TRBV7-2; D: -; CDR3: CASIVPNTGELFF; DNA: TGTGCCAGCATAGTACCGAACACCGGGGAGCTGTTTTTT
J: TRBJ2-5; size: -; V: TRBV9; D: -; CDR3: CASSAGSQETQYF; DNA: TGTGCCAGCAGCGCGGGATCCCAAGAGACCCAGTACTTC
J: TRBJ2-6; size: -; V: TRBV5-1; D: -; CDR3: CASSSGGRAGANVLTF; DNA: TGCGCCAGCAGCTCAGGCGGGCGGGCTGGGGCCAACGTCCTGACTTTC
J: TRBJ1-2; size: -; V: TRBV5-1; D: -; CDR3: CASSSLTGTSGYTF; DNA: TGCGCCAGCAGCTCCCTGACGGGGACATCGGGCTACACCTTC
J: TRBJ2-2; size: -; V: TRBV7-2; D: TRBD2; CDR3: CASSGGLAGGPVGELFF; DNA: TGTGCCAGCAGCGGAGGACTAGCGGGGGGGCCGGTCGGGGAGCTGTTTTTT
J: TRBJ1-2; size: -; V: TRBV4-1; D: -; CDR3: CASSQGDNHYGYTF; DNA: TGCGCCAGCAGCCAAGGGGACAACCACTATGGCTACACCTTC
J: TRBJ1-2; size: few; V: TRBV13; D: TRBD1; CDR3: CASSSDLGLGGIDYGYTF; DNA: TGTGCCAGCAGCTCCGACCTTGGGTTAGGGGGCATCGACTATGGCTACACCTTC
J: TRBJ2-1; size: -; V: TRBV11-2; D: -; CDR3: CASSLDYRYEQFF; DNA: TGTGCCAGCAGCTTAGATTACAGGTATGAGCAGTTCTTC
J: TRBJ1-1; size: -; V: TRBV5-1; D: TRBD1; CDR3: CASSPGTGKLNTEAFF; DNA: TGCGCCAGCAGCCCGGGGACAGGCAAGCTGAACACTGAAGCTTTCTTT
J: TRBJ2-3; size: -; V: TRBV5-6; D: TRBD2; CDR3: CASSPLAGGATDTQYF; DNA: TGTGCCAGCAGCCCCCTAGCGGGGGGAGCCACAGATACGCAGTATTTT
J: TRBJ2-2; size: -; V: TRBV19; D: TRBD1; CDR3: CASSVIGTGRTGELFF; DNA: TGTGCCAGTAGTGTTATCGGGACAGGGCGCACCGGGGAGCTGTTTTTT